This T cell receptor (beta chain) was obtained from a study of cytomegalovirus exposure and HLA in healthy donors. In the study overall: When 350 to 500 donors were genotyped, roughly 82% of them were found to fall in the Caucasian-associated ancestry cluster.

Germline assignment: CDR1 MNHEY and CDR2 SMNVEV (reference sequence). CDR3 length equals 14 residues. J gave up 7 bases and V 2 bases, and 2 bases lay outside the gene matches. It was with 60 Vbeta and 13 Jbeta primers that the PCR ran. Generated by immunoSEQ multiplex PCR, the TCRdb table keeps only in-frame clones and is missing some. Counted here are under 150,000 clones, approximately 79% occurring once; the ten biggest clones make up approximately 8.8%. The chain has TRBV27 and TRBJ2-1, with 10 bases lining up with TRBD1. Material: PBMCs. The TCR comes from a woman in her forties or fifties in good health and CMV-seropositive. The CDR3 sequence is CASSLGQGGNEQFF. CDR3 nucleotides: TGTGCCAGCAGTTTAGGACAGGGGGGGAATGAGCAGTTCTTC.